Sequencing of this TCR gamma chain was carried out in a study of gamma-delta T cells after stem cell transplantation. Details on this clone: The protein in TCRdb stems from a much larger clone and differs at residue 4 from this DNA's translation, likely a read error; here the protein is translated from the DNA. The sample carries other DNA sequences with the same CDR3.

TCRdb ran CATT on the RT-PCR reads. Among roughly 1,800 gamma-chain clones, 2.5% to 4% were seen once, and the ten largest hold approximately 29%. The CDR3 runs to 14 residues. From germline, CDR1 is EGSNGY and CDR2 YDSYNSKV. The receptor was isolated from a human donor. It is not recorded whose cells these are; they may come from a transplant donor. Input material: gamma-delta T cells. This chain uses TRGV2 with TRGJ1 or TRGJ2. The CDR3: CATCDGPMYYKKLF. The CDR3 nucleotides read TGTGCCACCTGTGACGGGCCGATGTACTATAAGAAACTCTTT.